This record looks at one T cell receptor (beta chain) sequence and its context. Its target is unknown. The CDR3 runs 13 residues. Germline V gene sequence: CDR1 KGHSH, CDR2 LQKENI. V shed 0 bases and J shed 2 bases, with 4 bases lying between them. This sample was included in a study of T cell responses to AZD1222 COVID-19 vaccine. General study findings and limits: Targets within unmutated variant regions were reportedly found for nearly half of spike-specific TCRs. Recipients of two AZD1222 doses showed rising Spike-specific TCR breadth and depth.

This table comes from immunoSEQ multiplex PCR, and its TCRdb copy is limited to in-frame clones, with some not included. The sample lists over 90,000 clones, roughly 92% seen once, with 3.1% in the top ten. Source: peripheral blood, taken 28 days after the second AZD1222 dose. The sequence was obtained from an adult who received the AZD1222 COVID-19 vaccine. V is TRBV18 and J is TRBJ2-5; no firm D call. The CDR3 DNA is TGTGCCAGCTCACCACCCGGACAAGAGACCCAGTACTTC. Translated: CASSPPGQETQYF.